Listed here are 3 T cell receptor beta chains from one sample, sequenced in a study of Ad26.COV2.S vaccination and SARS-CoV-2 variants. Treatment noted: 15 to 20 received Ad26.COV2.S at low or high dose, single or two shots; about 5 received placebo; per-sample allocation not given. On day 63 after the first injection, vaccine and placebo recipients gave samples. The assay was immunoSEQ multiplex PCR, and TCRdb's table has in-frame clones only and misses some. This table has about 350,000 clones, 70% to 90% appearing once. Sequences were derived from peripheral blood, sampled in a trial of Ad26.COV2.S vaccine versus placebo. These receptors came from a person between 18 and 65 years old who received the Ad26.COV2.S COVID-19 vaccine or a placebo.

This clone was seen just once. This chain connects TRBV5-1 to TRBJ2-3; D is undetermined. CDR3 length: 15 amino acids. Trimming removed 0 bases at V and 0 bases at J, with 8 bases between. CDR1 and CDR2 from the germline V gene are SGHRS and YFSETQ. CDR3 region: CASSLGGSSTDTQYF. In DNA, the CDR3 is TGCGCCAGCAGCTTGGGCGGATCTAGCACAGATACGCAGTATTTT. Full variable domain (outside the CDR3, taken from reference TRBV5-1 and TRBJ2-3): KAGVTQTPRYLIKTRGQQVTLSCSPISGHRSVSWYQQTPGQGLQFLFEYFSETQRNKGNFPGRFSGRQFSNSRSEMNVSTLELGDSALYLCASSLGGSSTDTQYFGPGTRLTVL.

This sequence joins TRBV27 and TRBJ2-1; 11 bases agree with TRBD2. The CDR3 loop spans 17 amino acids. Looked up from germline, CDR1 is MNHEY and CDR2 is SMNVEV (reference sequence). V shed 6 bases, J shed 4 bases, and the junction held 11 bases outside the gene matches. This CDR3 is CASSPLPGLAGYNEQFF. The DNA of the CDR3 is TGTGCCAGCAGCCCTCTCCCCGGACTAGCGGGTTACAATGAGCAGTTCTTC.

The sample holds a few counts of this clone. The chain couples TRBV7-2 to TRBJ2-1; TRBD1 is a possible D gene (6 bases). V was pared by 2 bases and J by 13 bases, with 21 bases between. The V gene's germline CDR1 is SGHTA and CDR2 FQGNSA. The CDR3 covers 15 residues. This CDR3 is CASSLFGASLGAQFF. The CDR3 coding sequence is TGTGCCAGCAGCTTATTTGGGGCTAGCTTGGGGGCTCAGTTCTTC. The whole variable domain, filled in from reference TRBV7-2 and TRBJ2-1, reads GAGVSQSPSNKVTEKGKDVELRCDPISGHTALYWYRQSLGQGLEFLIYFQGNSAPDKSGLPSDRFSAERTGGSVSTLTIQRTQQEDSAVYLCASSLFGASLGAQFFGPGTRLTVL.